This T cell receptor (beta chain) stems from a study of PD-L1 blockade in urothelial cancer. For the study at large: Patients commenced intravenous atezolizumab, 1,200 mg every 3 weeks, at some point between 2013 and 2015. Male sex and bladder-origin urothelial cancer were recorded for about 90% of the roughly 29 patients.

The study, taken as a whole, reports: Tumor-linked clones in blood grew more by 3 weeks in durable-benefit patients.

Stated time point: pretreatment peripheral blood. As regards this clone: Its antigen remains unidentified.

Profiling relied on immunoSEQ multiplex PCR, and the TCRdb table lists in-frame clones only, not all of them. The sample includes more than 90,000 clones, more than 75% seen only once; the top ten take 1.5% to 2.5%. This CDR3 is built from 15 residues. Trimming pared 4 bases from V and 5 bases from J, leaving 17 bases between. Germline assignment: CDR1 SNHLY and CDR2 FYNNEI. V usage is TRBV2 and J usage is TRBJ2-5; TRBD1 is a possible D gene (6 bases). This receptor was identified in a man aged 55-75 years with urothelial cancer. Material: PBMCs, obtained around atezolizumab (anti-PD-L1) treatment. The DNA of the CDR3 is TGTGCCAGCAGTGGTCGACAGGCCTGGCTGGAGACCCAGTACTTC. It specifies CASSGRQAWLETQYF.